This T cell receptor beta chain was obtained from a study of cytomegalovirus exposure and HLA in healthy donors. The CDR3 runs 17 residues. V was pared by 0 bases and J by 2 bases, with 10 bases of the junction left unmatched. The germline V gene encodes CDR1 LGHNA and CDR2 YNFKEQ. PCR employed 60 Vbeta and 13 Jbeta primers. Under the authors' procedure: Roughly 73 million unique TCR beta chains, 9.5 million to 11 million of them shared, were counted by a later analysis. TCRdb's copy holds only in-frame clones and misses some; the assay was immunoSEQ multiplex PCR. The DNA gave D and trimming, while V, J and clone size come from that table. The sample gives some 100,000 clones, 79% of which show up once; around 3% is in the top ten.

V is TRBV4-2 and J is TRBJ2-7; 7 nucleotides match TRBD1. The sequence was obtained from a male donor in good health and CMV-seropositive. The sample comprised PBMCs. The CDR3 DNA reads TGTGCCAGCAGCCAAGATATCGGGACAGAGCTACCCTACGAGCAGTACTTC. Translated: CASSQDIGTELPYEQYF.